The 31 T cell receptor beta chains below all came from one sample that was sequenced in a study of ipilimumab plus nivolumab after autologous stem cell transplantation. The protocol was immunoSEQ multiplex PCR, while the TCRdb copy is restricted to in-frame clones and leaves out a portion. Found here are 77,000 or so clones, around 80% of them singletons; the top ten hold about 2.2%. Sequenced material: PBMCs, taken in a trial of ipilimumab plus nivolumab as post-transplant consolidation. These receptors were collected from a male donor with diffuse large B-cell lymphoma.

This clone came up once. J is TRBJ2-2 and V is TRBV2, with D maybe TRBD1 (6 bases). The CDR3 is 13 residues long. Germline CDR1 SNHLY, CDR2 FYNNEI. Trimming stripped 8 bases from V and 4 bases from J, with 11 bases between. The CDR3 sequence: CASRQGPTGELFF. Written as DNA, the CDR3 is TGTGCCAGCCGCCAGGGGCCCACCGGGGAGCTGTTTTTT.

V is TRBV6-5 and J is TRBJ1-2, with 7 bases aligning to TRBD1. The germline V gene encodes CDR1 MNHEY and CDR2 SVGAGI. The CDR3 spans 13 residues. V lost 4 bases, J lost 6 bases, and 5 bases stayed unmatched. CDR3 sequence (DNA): TGTGCCAGCAGTTGCAGGGGGACGGATGGCTACACCTTC. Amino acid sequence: CASSCRGTDGYTF.

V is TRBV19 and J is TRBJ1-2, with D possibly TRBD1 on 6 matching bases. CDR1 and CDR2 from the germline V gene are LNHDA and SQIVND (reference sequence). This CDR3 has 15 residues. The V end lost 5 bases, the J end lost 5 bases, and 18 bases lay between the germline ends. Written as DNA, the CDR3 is TGTGCCAGTAGTGCTACAGGGCCCGTAGGGTATGGCTACACCTTC. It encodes CASSATGPVGYGYTF.

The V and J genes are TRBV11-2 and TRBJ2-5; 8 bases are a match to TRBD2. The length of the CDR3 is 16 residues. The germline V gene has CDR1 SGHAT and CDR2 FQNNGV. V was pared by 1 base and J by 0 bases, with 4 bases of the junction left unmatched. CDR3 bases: TGTGCCAGCAGCTTAGGAGCGGGGGCCCACCAAGAGACCCAGTACTTC. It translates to CASSLGAGAHQETQYF. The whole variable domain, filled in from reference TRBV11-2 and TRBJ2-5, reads EAGVAQSPRYKIIEKRQSVAFWCNPISGHATLYWYQQILGQGPKLLIQFQNNGVVDDSQLPKDRFSAERLKGVDSTLKIQPAKLEDSAVYLCASSLGAGAHQETQYFGPGTRLLVL.

The CDR3 nucleotides are TGTGCCAGCAGGACACAGGGGGCACACGGTCAGCCCCAGCATTTT. Amino acid sequence: CASRTQGAHGQPQHF. V gene TRBV2 combines with J gene TRBJ1-5; 9 bases align to TRBD1. The germline CDR1 and CDR2 sequences are SNHLY and FYNNEI. Germline trimming cut 6 bases from V and 6 bases from J; bases unmatched to any gene: 9. The CDR3 covers 15 residues.

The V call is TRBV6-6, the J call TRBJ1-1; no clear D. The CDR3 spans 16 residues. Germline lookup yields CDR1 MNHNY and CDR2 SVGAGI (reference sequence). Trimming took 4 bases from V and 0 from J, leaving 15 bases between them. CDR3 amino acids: CASSSTTRKMNTEAFF. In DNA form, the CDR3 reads TGTGCCAGCAGTTCTACAACCAGGAAAATGAACACTGAAGCTTTCTTT.

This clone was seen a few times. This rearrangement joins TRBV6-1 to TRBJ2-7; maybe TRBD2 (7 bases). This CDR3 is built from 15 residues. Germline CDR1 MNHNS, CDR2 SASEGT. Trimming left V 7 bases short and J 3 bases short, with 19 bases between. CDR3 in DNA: TGTGCCAGCAAGCGGGAACGGGGGGCCAACTACGAGCAGTACTTC. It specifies CASKRERGANYEQYF.

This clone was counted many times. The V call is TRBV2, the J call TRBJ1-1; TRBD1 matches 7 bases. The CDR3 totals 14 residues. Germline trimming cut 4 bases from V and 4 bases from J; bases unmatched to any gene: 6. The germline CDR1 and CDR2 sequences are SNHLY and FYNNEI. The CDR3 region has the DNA TGTGCCAGCAGTGGGACAGGCGGGATCACTGAAGCTTTCTTT. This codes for CASSGTGGITEAFF. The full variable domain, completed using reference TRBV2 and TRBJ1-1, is EPEVTQTPSHQVTQMGQEVILRCVPISNHLYFYWYRQILGQKVEFLVSFYNNEISEKSEIFDDQFSVERPDGSNFTLKIRSTKLEDSAMYFCASSGTGGITEAFFGQGTRLTVV.

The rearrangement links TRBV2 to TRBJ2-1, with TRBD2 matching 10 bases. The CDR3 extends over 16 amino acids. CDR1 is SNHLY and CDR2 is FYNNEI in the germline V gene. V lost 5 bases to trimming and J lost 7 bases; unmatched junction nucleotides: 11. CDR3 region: CASSPLAGGISNEQFF. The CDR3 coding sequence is TGTGCCAGCAGTCCCTTAGCGGGGGGAATATCAAATGAGCAGTTCTTC.

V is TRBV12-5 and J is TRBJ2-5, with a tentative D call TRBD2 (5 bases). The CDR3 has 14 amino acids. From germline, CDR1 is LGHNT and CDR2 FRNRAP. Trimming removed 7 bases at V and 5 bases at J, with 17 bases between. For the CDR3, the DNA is TGTGCTAGTGCCAGGATTGGTTCGGGGGAGACCCAGTACTTC. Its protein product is CASARIGSGETQYF.

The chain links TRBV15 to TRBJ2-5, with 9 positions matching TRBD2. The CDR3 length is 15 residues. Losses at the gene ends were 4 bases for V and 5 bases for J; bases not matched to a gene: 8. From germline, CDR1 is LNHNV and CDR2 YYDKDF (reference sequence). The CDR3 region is CATSKEGTSQETQYF. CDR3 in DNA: TGTGCCACCAGCAAAGAGGGGACTAGCCAGGAGACCCAGTACTTC.

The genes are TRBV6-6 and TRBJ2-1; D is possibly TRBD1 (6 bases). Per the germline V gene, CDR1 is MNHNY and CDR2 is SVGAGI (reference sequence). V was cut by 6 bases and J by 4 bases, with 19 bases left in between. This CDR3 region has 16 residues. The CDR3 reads CASSNANRVSYNEQFF. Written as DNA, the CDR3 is TGTGCCAGCAGCAACGCCAACAGGGTTTCGTACAATGAGCAGTTCTTC.

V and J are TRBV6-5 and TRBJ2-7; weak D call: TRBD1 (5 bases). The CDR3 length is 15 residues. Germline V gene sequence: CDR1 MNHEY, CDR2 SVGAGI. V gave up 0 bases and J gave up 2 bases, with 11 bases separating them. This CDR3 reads CASSYSGLGAYEQYF. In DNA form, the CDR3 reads TGTGCCAGCAGTTACTCGGGGCTCGGTGCCTACGAGCAGTACTTC.

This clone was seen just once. The CDR3 DNA reads as TGTGCCAGCACCTCCGGGACAGGGTTTAATAGCTACACCTTC. It translates to CASTSGTGFNSYTF. The V call is TRBV4-2, the J call TRBJ1-2, with 9 bases that match TRBD1. Looked up from germline, CDR1 is LGHNA and CDR2 is YNFKEQ. V lost 7 bases and J lost 9; bases outside the gene matches: 12. The CDR3 spans 14 residues.

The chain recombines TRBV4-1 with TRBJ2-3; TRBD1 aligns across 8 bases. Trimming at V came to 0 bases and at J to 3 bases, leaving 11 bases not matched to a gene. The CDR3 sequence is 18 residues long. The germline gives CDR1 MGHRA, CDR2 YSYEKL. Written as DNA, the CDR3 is TGCGCCAGCAGCCAAGATCCCCAGGGGGCTACAGGGACAGATACGCAGTATTTT. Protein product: CASSQDPQGATGTDTQYF.

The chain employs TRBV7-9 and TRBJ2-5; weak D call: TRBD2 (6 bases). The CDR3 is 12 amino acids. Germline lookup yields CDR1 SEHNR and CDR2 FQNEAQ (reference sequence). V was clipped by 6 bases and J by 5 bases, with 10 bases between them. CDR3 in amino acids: CASRTSSETQYF. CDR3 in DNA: TGTGCCAGCAGAACTAGCTCGGAGACCCAGTACTTC.

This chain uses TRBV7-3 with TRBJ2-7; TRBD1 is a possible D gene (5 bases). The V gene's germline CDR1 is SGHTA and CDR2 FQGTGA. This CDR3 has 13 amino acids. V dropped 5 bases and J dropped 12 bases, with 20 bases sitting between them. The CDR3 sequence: CASSPGAVVRGYF. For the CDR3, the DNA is TGTGCCAGCAGCCCTGGGGCCGTGGTACGAGGGTACTTC. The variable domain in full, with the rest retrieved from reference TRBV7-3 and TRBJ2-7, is GAGVSQTPSNKVTEKGKYVELRCDPISGHTALYWYRQSLGQGPEFLIYFQGTGAADDSGLPNDRFFAVRPEGSVSTLKIQRTERGDSAVYLCASSPGAVVRGYFGPGTRLTVT.

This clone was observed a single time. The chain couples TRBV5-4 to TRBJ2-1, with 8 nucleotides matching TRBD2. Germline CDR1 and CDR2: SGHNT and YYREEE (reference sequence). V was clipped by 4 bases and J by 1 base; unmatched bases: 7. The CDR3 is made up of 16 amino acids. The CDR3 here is CASSPIAGLSYNEQFF. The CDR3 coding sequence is TGTGCCAGCAGCCCAATAGCGGGGCTTTCCTACAATGAGCAGTTCTTC.

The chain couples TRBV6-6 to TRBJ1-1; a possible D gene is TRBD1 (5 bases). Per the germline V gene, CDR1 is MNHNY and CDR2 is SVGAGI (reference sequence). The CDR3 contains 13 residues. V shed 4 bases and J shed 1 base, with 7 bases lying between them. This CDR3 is CASSSQENTEAFF. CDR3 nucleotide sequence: TGTGCCAGCAGTTCACAGGAGAACACTGAAGCTTTCTTT.

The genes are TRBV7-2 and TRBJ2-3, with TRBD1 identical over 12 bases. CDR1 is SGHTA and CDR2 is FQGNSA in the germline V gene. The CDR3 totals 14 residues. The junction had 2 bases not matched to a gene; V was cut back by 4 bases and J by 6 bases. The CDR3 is CASSSGTGGDTQYF. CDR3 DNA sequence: TGTGCCAGCAGCTCGGGGACAGGGGGCGATACGCAGTATTTT.

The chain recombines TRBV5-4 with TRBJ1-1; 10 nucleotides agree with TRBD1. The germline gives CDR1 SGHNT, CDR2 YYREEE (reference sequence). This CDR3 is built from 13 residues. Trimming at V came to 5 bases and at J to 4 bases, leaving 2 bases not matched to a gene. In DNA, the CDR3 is TGTGCCAGCAGTTGGACAGGGGGCACTGAAGCTTTCTTT. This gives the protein CASSWTGGTEAFF.

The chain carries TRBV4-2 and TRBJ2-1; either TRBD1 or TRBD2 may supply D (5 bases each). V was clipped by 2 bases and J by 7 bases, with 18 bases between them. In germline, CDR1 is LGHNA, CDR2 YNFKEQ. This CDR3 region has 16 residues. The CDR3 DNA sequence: TGTGCCAGCAGCCAAAATCCGGGACCCACTTGGAATGAGCAGTTCTTC. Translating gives CASSQNPGPTWNEQFF.

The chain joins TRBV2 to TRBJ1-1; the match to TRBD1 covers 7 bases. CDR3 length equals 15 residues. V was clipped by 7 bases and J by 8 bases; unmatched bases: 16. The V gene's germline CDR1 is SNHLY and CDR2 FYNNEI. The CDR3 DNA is TGTGCCAGCATCAAGCCCCCAGACAGGGCCGGGGAAGCTTTCTTT. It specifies CASIKPPDRAGEAFF.

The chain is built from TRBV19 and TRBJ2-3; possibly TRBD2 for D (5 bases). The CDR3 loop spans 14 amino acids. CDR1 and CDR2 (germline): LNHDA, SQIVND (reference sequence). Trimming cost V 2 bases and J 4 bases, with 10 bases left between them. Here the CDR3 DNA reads TGTGCCAGTAGTATACAATCTAGCCCAGATACGCAGTATTTT. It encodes CASSIQSSPDTQYF.

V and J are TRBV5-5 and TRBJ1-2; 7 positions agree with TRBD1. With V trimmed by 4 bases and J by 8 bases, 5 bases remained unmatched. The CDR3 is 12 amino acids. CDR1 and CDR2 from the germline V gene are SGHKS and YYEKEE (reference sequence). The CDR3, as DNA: TGTGCCAGCAGCCTCGACAGGGAGGGCTACACCTTC. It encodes CASSLDREGYTF.

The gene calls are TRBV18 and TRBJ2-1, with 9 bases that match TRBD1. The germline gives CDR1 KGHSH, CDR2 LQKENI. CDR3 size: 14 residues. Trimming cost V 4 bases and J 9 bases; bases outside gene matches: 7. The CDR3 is CASSRDRARGEQFF. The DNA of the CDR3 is TGTGCCAGCTCACGGGACAGGGCCAGGGGTGAGCAGTTCTTC.

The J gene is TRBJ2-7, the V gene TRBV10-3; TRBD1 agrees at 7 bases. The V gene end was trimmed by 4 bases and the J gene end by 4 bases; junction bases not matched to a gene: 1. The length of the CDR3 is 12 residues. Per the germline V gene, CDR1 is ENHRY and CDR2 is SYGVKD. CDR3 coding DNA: TGTGCCATCAGTGGACAGGGTTACGAGCAGTACTTC. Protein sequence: CAISGQGYEQYF.

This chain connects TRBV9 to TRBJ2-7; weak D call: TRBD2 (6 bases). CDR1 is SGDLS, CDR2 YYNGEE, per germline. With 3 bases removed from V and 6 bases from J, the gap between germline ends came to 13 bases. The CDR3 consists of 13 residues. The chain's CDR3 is CASSAGLIGEQYF. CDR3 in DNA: TGTGCCAGCAGCGCAGGACTAATAGGCGAGCAGTACTTC.

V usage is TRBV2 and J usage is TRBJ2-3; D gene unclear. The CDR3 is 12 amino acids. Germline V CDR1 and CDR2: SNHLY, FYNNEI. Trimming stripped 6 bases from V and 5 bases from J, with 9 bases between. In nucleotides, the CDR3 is TGTGCCAGCAGGTATAGCTTAGATACGCAGTATTTT. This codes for CASRYSLDTQYF. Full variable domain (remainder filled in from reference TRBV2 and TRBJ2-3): EPEVTQTPSHQVTQMGQEVILRCVPISNHLYFYWYRQILGQKVEFLVSFYNNEISEKSEIFDDQFSVERPDGSNFTLKIRSTKLEDSAMYFCASRYSLDTQYFGPGTRLTVL.

This CDR3 reads CASMRQGDYGYTF. CDR3 bases: TGTGCCAGCATGAGACAGGGTGACTATGGCTACACCTTC. V is TRBV27 and J is TRBJ1-2, with TRBD1 matching 7 bases. V lost 7 bases to trimming and J lost 3 bases; unmatched junction nucleotides: 5. This CDR3 region has 13 residues. CDR1 MNHEY and CDR2 SMNVEV come from the germline V gene (reference sequence).

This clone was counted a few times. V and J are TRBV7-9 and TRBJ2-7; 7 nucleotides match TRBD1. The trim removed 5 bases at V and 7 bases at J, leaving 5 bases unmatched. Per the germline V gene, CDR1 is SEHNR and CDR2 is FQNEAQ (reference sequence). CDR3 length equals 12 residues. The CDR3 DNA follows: TGTGCCAGCAGCAAACAGGGGTGGGAGCAGTACTTC. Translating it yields CASSKQGWEQYF.